These 22 T cell receptor beta chains were sequenced from one sample in a study of identical twins. TCRdb passed the 5' RACE reads through MiXCR, listing each CDR3 protein once. This table holds 400,000 to 550,000 distinct CDR3 sequences, 24% found once. This sample was also put to use in a study of T cells expressing NK-cell markers.

Sequenced input: CD4+ T cells sorted from blood. The receptors were gathered from a woman between 18 and 30 years old in good health.

At least ten counts were recorded for this clonotype. The chain joins TRBV7-9 to TRBJ2-3, with D tentatively TRBD2 (6 bases). CDR3 length: 13 residues. Trimming stripped 5 bases from V and 0 bases from J, with 6 bases between. Germline V CDR1 and CDR2: SEHNR, FQNEAQ (reference sequence). DNA for the CDR3: TGTGCCAGCAGCCGGGGGAGCACAGATACGCAGTATTTT. Encoded protein: CASSRGSTDTQYF.

J is TRBJ2-1 and V is TRBV20-1; TRBD2 is a possible D gene (5 bases). The germline gives CDR1 DFQATT, CDR2 SNEGSKA (reference sequence). V was cut by 3 bases and J by 10 bases, with 19 bases left in between. This CDR3 is built from 14 residues. This CDR3 reads CSARINGIPEEQFF. As DNA, the CDR3 is TGCAGTGCTAGGATAAACGGGATCCCCGAAGAGCAGTTCTTC.

The CDR3 sequence: CATSDPTDYTQYF. DNA for the CDR3: TGTGCCACCAGTGACCCGACAGACTATACGCAGTATTTT. V is TRBV24-1 and J is TRBJ2-3; weak D call: TRBD1 (5 bases). The length of the CDR3 is 13 residues. Germline V CDR1 and CDR2: KGHDR, SFDVKD. V gave up 4 bases and J gave up 7 bases, with 11 bases separating them.

The rearrangement links TRBV7-2 to TRBJ2-1, with 7 bases aligning to TRBD1. The CDR3 runs 12 residues. V lost 5 bases and J lost 10; bases outside the gene matches: 5. The germline V gene has CDR1 SGHTA and CDR2 FQGNSA. The CDR3 loop is CASSRTGREQFF. The CDR3 DNA reads TGTGCCAGCAGCAGGACAGGCAGGGAGCAGTTCTTC.

This clonotype was counted only a few times. The chain uses TRBV5-1 and TRBJ2-1, with 9 nucleotides matching TRBD1. The V gene's germline CDR1 is SGHRS and CDR2 YFSETQ. Trimming cost V 0 bases and J 10 bases; bases outside gene matches: 5. This CDR3 is built from 14 residues. The CDR3 is CASSLEQGAWEQFF. The CDR3 bases are TGCGCCAGCAGCTTGGAACAGGGGGCATGGGAGCAGTTCTTC.

The chain couples TRBV5-1 to TRBJ2-3, with D uncertain. Per germline, CDR1 SGHRS and CDR2 YFSETQ. Trimming cost V 4 bases and J 4 bases, with 4 bases left between them. The CDR3 loop spans 11 amino acids. The CDR3 region is CASSMSDTQYF. The CDR3 nucleotides are TGCGCCAGCAGCATGTCAGATACGCAGTATTTT.

The chain links TRBV29-1 to TRBJ1-1; unclear D gene. The CDR3 runs 13 residues. From germline, CDR1 is SQVTM and CDR2 ANQGSEA. Between the trimmed V and J ends, which lost 5 bases and 1 base, there was a span of 11 bases. The CDR3 protein is CSVLSATNTEAFF. The CDR3 DNA reads as TGCAGCGTTCTTTCAGCTACGAACACTGAAGCTTTCTTT.

The chain carries TRBV6-2 or TRBV6-3 and TRBJ1-2; maybe TRBD1 (5 bases). The CDR3 extends over 15 amino acids. Germline CDR1 and CDR2: MNHEY and SVGEGT. The V end was cut by 2 bases, the J end by 2 bases, with 12 bases between. For the CDR3, the DNA is TGTGCCAGCAGTTACGTCGGGGGACCGAACTATGGCTACACCTTC. Protein sequence: CASSYVGGPNYGYTF.

Only a few counts were recorded for this clonotype. The CDR3 bases are TGTGCCAGCAGTTCCCCCTCTGAGCAGTTCTTC. This gives the protein CASSSPSEQFF. The rearrangement joins TRBV6-5 to TRBJ2-1; the D is unclear. Germline CDR1 and CDR2: MNHEY and SVGAGI. The V and J ends lost 4 bases and 9 bases respectively, with 7 bases between them. The CDR3 consists of 11 residues.

Here the CDR3 reads CASSLGGLAYEQYF. The CDR3, as DNA: TGCGCCAGCAGCTTGGGAGGGCTAGCCTACGAGCAGTACTTC. This chain uses TRBV5-1 with TRBJ2-7; TRBD2 might be the D (5 bases). CDR1 is SGHRS, CDR2 YFSETQ, per germline. The CDR3 runs 14 residues. The V end was cut by 0 bases, the J end by 2 bases, with 9 bases between.

The chain combines TRBV5-1 with TRBJ2-1, with TRBD2 identical over 8 bases. There are 15 residues in the CDR3. J was trimmed by 2 bases and V by 3 bases; bases with no gene match: 4. Germline assignment: CDR1 SGHRS and CDR2 YFSETQ. The CDR3, as DNA: TGCGCCAGCAGCTCAAGCGGGAGACCCTACAATGAGCAGTTCTTC. This encodes CASSSSGRPYNEQFF.

This clonotype has just a few counts. In DNA form, the CDR3 reads TGTGCCAGCACCCCAGCGGGGGGTCGGGGCTACACCTTC. Encoded protein: CASTPAGGRGYTF. The chain joins TRBV2 to TRBJ1-2, with a weak D call TRBD1 (5 bases). Per the germline V gene, CDR1 is SNHLY and CDR2 is FYNNEI. CDR3 length: 13 residues. Trimming pared 7 bases from V and 8 bases from J, leaving 17 bases between.

This clonotype occurred a few times. This sequence joins TRBV5-1 and TRBJ2-7; D remains ambiguous. The V gene lost 7 bases and the J gene lost 2 bases, with 16 bases spanning the gap. The CDR3 is made up of 14 amino acids. Germline V gives CDR1 SGHRS, CDR2 YFSETQ. The CDR3 sequence is CASGVDFPTYEQYF. In DNA, the CDR3 is TGCGCCAGCGGTGTCGACTTCCCGACCTACGAGCAGTACTTC.

This clonotype showed up just a few times. V usage is TRBV3-1 and J usage is TRBJ2-1; D is ambiguous. The CDR3 spans 10 residues. The germline CDR1 and CDR2 sequences are LGHDT and YNNKEL (reference sequence). Trimming took 5 bases from V and 15 from J, leaving 11 bases between them. CDR3 bases: TGTGCCAGCAGCGCGCGGCCGGGGTTCTTC. It translates to CASSARPGFF.

This clonotype showed up just a few times. The chain uses TRBV20-1 and TRBJ2-1; 8 bases fit TRBD2. Per germline, CDR1 DFQATT and CDR2 SNEGSKA (reference sequence). With 2 bases clipped from V and 5 bases from J, the junction kept 5 bases outside the gene matches. This CDR3 has 14 residues. CDR3 coding DNA: TGCAGTGCTAGATGGCTAGCGGGCCACAATGAGCAGTTCTTC. As protein: CSARWLAGHNEQFF.

This clonotype was detected only a few times. This chain links TRBV5-5 with TRBJ2-1, with 10 nucleotides matching TRBD2. V lost 4 bases and J lost 6; bases outside the gene matches: 10. Germline lookup yields CDR1 SGHKS and CDR2 YYEKEE (reference sequence). The CDR3 spans 16 residues. CDR3 nucleotides: TGTGCCAGCAGCGAGGGACGGCTAGCGGGAGTCAATGAGCAGTTCTTC. The encoded protein is CASSEGRLAGVNEQFF.

The chain carries TRBV6-1 and TRBJ1-2; D possibly corresponds to TRBD1 (6 bases). V lost 7 bases to trimming and J lost 8 bases, with 20 bases between them. Germline-derived CDR1 and CDR2 are MNHNS and SASEGT. This CDR3 region has 14 residues. The CDR3 spells CASMGQFISGGYTF. The CDR3 DNA follows: TGTGCCAGCATGGGACAATTTATCTCAGGAGGCTACACCTTC.

The chain recombines TRBV12-3 or TRBV12-4 with TRBJ2-1; perhaps TRBD2 as D (6 bases). The CDR3 has 16 residues. Trimming shortened V by 6 bases and J by 0 bases, and 15 bases separated the two germline ends. In DNA, the CDR3 is TGTGCCAGCAGCCCGGCGGGACTGACCTCCTACAATGAGCAGTTCTTC. Translated, it gives CASSPAGLTSYNEQFF.

The chain couples TRBV20-1 to TRBJ2-3; 12 bases agree with TRBD2. Trimming removed 5 bases from V and 4 bases from J; junction bases left unmatched: 7. The V gene's germline CDR1 is DFQATT and CDR2 SNEGSKA (reference sequence). The CDR3 contains 15 residues. The CDR3 region has the DNA TGCAGTGCTTACTACCCTAGCGGGAGGGCAGATACGCAGTATTTT. Amino acid sequence: CSAYYPSGRADTQYF.

V and J are TRBV18 and TRBJ2-1; tentative D call: TRBD1 (6 bases). Germline CDR1 KGHSH, CDR2 LQKENI. The CDR3 sequence is 11 residues long. Trimming left V 8 bases short and J 7 bases short, with 9 bases between. CDR3 sequence reads: CASTRGNEQFF. Here the CDR3 DNA reads TGTGCCAGCACAAGGGGGAATGAGCAGTTCTTC.

Only a few counts were recorded for this clonotype. The chain recombines TRBV12-3 or TRBV12-4 with TRBJ2-3; tentatively, D is TRBD1 (6 bases). The CDR3 length is 20 residues. V lost 6 bases and J lost 4, with 32 bases in between. CDR3 in DNA: TGTGCCAGCAGCAGAATTGGCAGGGGCATTAGTCACAAAGGTCCAGATACGCAGTATTTT. Amino acids: CASSRIGRGISHKGPDTQYF.

This chain joins TRBV20-1 and TRBJ1-1; 7 positions agree with TRBD1. V gave up 0 bases and J gave up 3 bases; unmatched junction bases: 7. Per germline, CDR1 DFQATT and CDR2 SNEGSKA (reference sequence). CDR3 length: 15 amino acids. CDR3 region: CSARDHRGPDTEAFF. The CDR3 nucleotides are TGCAGTGCTAGAGATCATAGGGGGCCGGACACTGAAGCTTTCTTT.